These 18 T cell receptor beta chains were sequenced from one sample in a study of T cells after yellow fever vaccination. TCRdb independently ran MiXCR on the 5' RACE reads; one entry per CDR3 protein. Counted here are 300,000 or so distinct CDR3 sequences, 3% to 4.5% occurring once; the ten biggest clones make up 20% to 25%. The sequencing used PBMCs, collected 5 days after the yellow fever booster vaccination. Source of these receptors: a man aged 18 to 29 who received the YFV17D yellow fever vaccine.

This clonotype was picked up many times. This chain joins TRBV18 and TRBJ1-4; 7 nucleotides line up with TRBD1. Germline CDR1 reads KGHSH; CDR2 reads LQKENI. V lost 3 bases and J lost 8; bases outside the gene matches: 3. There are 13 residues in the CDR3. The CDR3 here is CASSPPGGEKLFF. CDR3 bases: TGTGCCAGCTCACCGCCAGGGGGAGAAAAACTGTTTTTT.

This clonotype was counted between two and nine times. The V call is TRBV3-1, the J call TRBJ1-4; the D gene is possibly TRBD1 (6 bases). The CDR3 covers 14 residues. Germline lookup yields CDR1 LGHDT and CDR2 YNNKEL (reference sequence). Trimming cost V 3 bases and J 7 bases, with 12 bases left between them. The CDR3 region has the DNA TGTGCCAGCAGCCACAGGGGAGGCACTGAAAAACTGTTTTTT. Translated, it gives CASSHRGGTEKLFF.

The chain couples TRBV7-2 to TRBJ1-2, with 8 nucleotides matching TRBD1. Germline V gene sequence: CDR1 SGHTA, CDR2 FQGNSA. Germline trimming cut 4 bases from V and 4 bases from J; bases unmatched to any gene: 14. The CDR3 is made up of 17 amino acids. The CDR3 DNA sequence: TGTGCCAGCAGCTCGCGGACAGGGTGGATTACGGGCTATGGCTACACCTTC. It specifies CASSSRTGWITGYGYTF. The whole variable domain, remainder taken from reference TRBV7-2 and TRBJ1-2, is GAGVSQSPSNKVTEKGKDVELRCDPISGHTALYWYRQSLGQGLEFLIYFQGNSAPDKSGLPSDRFSAERTGGSVSTLTIQRTQQEDSAVYLCASSSRTGWITGYGYTFGSGTRLTVV.

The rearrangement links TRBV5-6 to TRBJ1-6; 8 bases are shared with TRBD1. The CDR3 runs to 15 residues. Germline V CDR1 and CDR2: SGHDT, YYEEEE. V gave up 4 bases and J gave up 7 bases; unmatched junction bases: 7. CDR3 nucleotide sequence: TGTGCCAGCAGCACATCCGGGACAGGAAATTCACCCCTCCACTTT. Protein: CASSTSGTGNSPLHF.

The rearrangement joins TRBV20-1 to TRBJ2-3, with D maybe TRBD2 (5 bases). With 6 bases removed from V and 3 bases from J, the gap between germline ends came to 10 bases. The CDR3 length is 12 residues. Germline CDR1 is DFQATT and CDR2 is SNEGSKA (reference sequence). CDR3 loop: CSAGMGTDTQYF. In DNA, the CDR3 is TGCAGTGCCGGGATGGGGACAGATACGCAGTATTTT.

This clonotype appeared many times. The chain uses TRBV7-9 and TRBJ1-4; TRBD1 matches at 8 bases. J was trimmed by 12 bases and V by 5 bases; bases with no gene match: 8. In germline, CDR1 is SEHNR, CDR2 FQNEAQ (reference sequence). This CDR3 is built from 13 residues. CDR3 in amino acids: CASSPRQGAELFF. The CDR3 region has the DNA TGTGCCAGCAGCCCCAGGCAGGGGGCGGAACTGTTTTTT.

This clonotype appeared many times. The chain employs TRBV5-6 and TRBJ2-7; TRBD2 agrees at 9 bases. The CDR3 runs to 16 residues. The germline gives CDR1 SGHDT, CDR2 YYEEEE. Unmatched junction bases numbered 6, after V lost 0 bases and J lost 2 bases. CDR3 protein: CASSLALAGLTYEQYV. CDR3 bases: TGTGCCAGCAGCTTGGCCCTAGCGGGGCTCACCTACGAGCAGTACGTC.

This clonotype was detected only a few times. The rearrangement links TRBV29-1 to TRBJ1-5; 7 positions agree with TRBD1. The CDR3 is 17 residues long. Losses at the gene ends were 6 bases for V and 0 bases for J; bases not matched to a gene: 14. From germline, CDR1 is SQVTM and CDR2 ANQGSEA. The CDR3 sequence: CSVGSGDREYSNQPQHF. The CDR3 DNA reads TGCAGCGTAGGATCTGGGGACAGAGAGTATAGCAATCAGCCCCAGCATTTT.

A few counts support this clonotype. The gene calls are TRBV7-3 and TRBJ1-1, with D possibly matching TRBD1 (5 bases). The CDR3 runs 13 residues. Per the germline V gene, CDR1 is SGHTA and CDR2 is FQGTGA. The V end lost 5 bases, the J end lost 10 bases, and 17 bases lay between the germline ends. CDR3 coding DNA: TGTGCCAGCAGCCCCCGCCGGGGGGACGGAGCTTTCTTT. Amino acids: CASSPRRGDGAFF.

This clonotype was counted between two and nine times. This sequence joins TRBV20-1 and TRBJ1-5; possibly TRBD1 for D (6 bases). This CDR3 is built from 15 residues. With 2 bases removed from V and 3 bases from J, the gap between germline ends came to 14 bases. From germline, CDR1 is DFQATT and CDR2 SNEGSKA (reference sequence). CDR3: CSARRRQENNQPQHF. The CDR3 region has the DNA TGCAGTGCTAGAAGACGACAGGAAAACAATCAGCCCCAGCATTTT.

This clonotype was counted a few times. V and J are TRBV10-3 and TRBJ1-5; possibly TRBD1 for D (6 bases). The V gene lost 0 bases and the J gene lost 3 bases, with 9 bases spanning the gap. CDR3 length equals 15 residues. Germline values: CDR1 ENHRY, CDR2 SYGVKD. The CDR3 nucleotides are TGTGCCATCAGTGAGTCCGACAGGCTCAATCAGCCCCAGCATTTT. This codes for CAISESDRLNQPQHF.

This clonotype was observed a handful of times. The CDR3 sequence: CASSQEFRQGRGYTF. CDR3 nucleotides: TGCGCCAGCAGCCAAGAATTCCGACAGGGGAGAGGCTACACCTTC. The chain carries TRBV4-3 and TRBJ1-2; 8 positions match TRBD1. Germline CDR1 LGHNA, CDR2 YSLEER. Unmatched junction bases numbered 8, after V lost 0 bases and J lost 8 bases. The CDR3 runs 15 residues.

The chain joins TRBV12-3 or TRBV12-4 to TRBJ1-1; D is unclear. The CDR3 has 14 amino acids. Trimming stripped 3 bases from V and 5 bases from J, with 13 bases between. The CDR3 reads CASSFSGVGTEAFF. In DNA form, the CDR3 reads TGTGCCAGCAGTTTTAGCGGGGTGGGTACTGAAGCTTTCTTT.

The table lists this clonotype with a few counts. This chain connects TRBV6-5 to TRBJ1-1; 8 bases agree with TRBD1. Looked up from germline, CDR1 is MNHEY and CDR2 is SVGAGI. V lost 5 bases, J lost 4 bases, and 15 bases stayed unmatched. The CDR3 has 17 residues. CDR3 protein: CASSLGQGVAISTEAFF. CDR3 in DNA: TGTGCCAGCAGTCTTGGACAGGGAGTAGCGATAAGCACTGAAGCTTTCTTT.

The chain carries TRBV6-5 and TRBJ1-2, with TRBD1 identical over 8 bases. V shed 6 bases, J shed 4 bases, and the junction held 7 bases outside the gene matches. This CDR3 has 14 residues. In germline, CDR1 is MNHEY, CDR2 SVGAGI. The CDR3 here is CASRRQGKVYGYTF. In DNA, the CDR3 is TGTGCCAGCAGGAGACAGGGGAAAGTCTATGGCTACACCTTC.

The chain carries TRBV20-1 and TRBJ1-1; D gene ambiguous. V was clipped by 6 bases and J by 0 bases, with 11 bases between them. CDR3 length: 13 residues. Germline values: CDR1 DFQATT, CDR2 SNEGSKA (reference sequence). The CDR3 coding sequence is TGCAGTGCCGCGACACACCTGAACACTGAAGCTTTCTTT. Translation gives CSAATHLNTEAFF.

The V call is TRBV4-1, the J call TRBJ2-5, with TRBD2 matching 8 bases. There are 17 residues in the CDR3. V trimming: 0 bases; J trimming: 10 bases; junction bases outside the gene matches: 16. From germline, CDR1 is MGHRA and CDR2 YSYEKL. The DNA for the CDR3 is TGCGCCAGCAGCCAAGAAGGCGCCTCGACAGGCGGGGGGATCCAGTACTTC. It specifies CASSQEGASTGGGIQYF.

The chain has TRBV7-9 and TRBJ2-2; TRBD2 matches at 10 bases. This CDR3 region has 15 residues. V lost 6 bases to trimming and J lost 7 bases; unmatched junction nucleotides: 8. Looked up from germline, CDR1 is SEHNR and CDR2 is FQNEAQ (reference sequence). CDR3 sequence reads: CASRGGLAYDGELFF. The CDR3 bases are TGTGCCAGCAGAGGGGGACTAGCGTACGACGGGGAGCTGTTTTTT. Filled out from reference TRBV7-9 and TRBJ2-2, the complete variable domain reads DTGVSQNPRHKITKRGQNVTFRCDPISEHNRLYWYRQTLGQGPEFLTYFQNEAQLEKSRLLSDRFSAERPKGSFSTLEIQRTEQGDSAMYLCASRGGLAYDGELFFGEGSRLTVL.